Listed here are 5 T cell receptor beta chains from one sample, sequenced in a study of T cell repertoires in cytomegalovirus infection. For these TCRs, the target antigens are not known. TCRdb re-derived calls from the reads in MiXCR, one entry per CDR3 protein. The data contain 90,000 to 130,000 distinct CDR3 sequences, roughly a tenth of them singletons. Sequencing was carried out using PBMCs, sequenced either directly or after in vitro stimulation (not recorded which). Receptor source: a human donor in good health (CMV status not recorded). Some clones in this sample may be carry-over from other donors' samples.

This clonotype was observed many times. This chain uses TRBV27 with TRBJ1-6; unclear D gene. Trimming shortened V by 0 bases and J by 5 bases, and 8 bases separated the two germline ends. Germline CDR1 and CDR2: MNHEY and SMNVEV (reference sequence). CDR3 length: 15 residues. CDR3 sequence reads: CASSLSVGDNSPLHF. CDR3 DNA sequence: TGTGCCAGCAGTTTATCAGTCGGCGATAATTCACCCCTCCACTTT.

J is TRBJ2-1 and V is TRBV10-3; 9 positions match TRBD1. The germline gives CDR1 ENHRY, CDR2 SYGVKD. The CDR3 totals 14 residues. V lost 3 bases, J lost 8 bases, and 5 bases stayed unmatched. The CDR3 DNA follows: TGTGCCATCAGTGATCGGGACAGGGCCGATGAGCAGTTCTTC. It encodes CAISDRDRADEQFF.

The chain links TRBV6-2 or TRBV6-3 to TRBJ2-2; 8 positions match TRBD2. The CDR3 consists of 17 residues. Germline-derived CDR1 and CDR2 are MNHEY and SVGEGT. V trimming: 8 bases; J trimming: 4 bases; junction bases outside the gene matches: 15. The CDR3 is CASELWSGSPSTGELFF. The CDR3 DNA is TGTGCCAGCGAACTCTGGAGCGGGAGCCCCAGCACCGGGGAGCTGTTTTTT.

This clonotype was detected ten times or more. The chain joins TRBV7-2 to TRBJ1-6; D is unresolved. Germline V CDR1 and CDR2: SGHTA, FQGNSA. V dropped 5 bases and J dropped 4 bases, with 12 bases sitting between them. The CDR3 length is 15 residues. CDR3 bases: TGTGCCAGCAGCGAACGGACGGGATATAATTCACCCCTCCACTTT. Protein product: CASSERTGYNSPLHF.

This clonotype was counted between two and nine times. The V and J genes are TRBV7-9 and TRBJ1-5, with D uncertain. With 0 bases removed from V and 6 bases from J, the gap between germline ends came to 3 bases. The CDR3 is 12 amino acids. Germline V CDR1 and CDR2: SEHNR, FQNEAQ (reference sequence). The CDR3 DNA reads TGTGCCAGCAGCTTAGCTAGTCAGCCCCAGCATTTT. This sequence encodes CASSLASQPQHF.